The clone carrying this T cell receptor (beta chain) was seen a few times. Its specificity is not known. The CDR3 runs 15 residues. Germline V gene sequence: CDR1 GTSNPN, CDR2 SVGIG (reference sequence). V lost 4 bases and J 4 bases, leaving 19 bases between the germline ends. The entry originates in a study of blood T cells in healthy people across ages. Notes on the study in general: Nothing was known about donor CMV status, and this possibly confounded expanded clonotype changes.

The authors isolated at least 6.5 million PBMCs per sample. There were at least 5 micrograms of total RNA extracted from every sample. PCR was performed a second time for 7 to 11 cycles using a sample-barcoded 5' primer and a J-beta primer mix. Each cDNA was tagged by a template-switch adaptor containing 12 random nucleotides. TCRdb reanalysed the 5' RACE reads using MiXCR and keeps one entry per CDR3 protein. The data hold around 1.7 million distinct CDR3 sequences, with roughly 27% observed a single time. The rearrangement links TRBV30 to TRBJ1-2; the D gene is possibly TRBD1 (6 bases). Sequencing input: blood. The TCR originated in a woman under 40 in good health. CDR3 in amino acids: CAWTQGTTGPYGYTF. In nucleotides, the CDR3 is TGTGCCTGGACCCAGGGCACCACAGGGCCCTATGGCTACACCTTC.